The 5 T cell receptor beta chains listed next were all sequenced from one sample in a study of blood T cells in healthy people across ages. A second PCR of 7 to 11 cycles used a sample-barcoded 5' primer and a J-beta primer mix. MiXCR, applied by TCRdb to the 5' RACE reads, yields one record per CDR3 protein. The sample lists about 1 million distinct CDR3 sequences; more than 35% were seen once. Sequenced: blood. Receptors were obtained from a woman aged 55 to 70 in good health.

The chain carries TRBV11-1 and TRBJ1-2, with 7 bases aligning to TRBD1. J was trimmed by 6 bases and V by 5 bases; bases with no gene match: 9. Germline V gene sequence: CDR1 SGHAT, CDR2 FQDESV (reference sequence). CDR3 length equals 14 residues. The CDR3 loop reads CASSPGGTVNGYTF. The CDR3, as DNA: TGTGCCAGCAGCCCAGGGGGGACAGTGAATGGCTACACCTTC.

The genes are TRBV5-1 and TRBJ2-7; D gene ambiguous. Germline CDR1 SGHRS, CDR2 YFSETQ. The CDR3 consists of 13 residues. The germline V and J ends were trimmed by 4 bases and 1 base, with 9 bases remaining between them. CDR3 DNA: TGCGCCAGCAGCCGCCGTGTTTCCTACGAGCAGTACTTC. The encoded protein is CASSRRVSYEQYF.

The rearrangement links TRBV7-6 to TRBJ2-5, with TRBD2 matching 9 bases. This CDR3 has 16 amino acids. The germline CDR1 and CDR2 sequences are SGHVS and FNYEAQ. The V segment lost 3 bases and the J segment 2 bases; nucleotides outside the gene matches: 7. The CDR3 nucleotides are TGTGCCAGCAGCTTTTGGACTAGCGATAATCAAGAGACCCAGTACTTC. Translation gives CASSFWTSDNQETQYF.

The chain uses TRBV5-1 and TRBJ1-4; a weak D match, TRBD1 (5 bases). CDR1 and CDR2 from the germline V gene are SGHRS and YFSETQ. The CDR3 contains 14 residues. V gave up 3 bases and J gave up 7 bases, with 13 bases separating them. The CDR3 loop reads CASSSGTGIEKLFF. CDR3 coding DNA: TGCGCCAGCAGCTCTGGGACCGGGATTGAAAAACTGTTTTTT.

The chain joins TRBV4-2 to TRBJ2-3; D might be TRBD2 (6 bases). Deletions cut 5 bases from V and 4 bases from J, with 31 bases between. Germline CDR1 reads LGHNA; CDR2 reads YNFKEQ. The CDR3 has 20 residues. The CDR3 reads CASSNALDETPGVRADTQYF. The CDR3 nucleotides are TGTGCCAGCAGCAATGCACTGGACGAGACCCCGGGAGTCCGTGCAGATACGCAGTATTTT.